Listed below are T cell receptor beta chains from one sample, sequenced in a study of cytomegalovirus exposure and HLA in healthy donors. Profiled with immunoSEQ multiplex PCR; TCRdb holds only in-frame clones, not every one. The data hold about 120,000 clones, with 74% observed a single time. The sample comprised PBMCs. The receptors were gathered from a man aged 35 to 55 in good health and CMV-seropositive. Each CDR3 is given with its conserved first and last residue. The D gene is left open where the match is weak. Expanded clones are given a class, and other clones once, few, many or no size at all.

D	size	J	V	DNA	CDR3
TRBD1	-	TRBJ2-7	TRBV5-6	TGTGCCAGCAGCGGGACAGGGCTCTACGAGCAGTACTTC	CASSGTGLYEQYF
TRBD1	-	TRBJ2-1	TRBV6-5	TGTGCCAGCAGGCGGACAGGGAGGTACAATGAGCAGTTCTTC	CASRRTGRYNEQFF
-	-	TRBJ1-3	TRBV7-6	TGTGCCAGCAGACAACACGAGGCTGGAAACACCATATATTTT	CASRQHEAGNTIYF
-	once	TRBJ2-1	TRBV5-1	TGCGCCAGCAGCTTGCTCGCAGTCTACAATGAGCAGTTCTTC	CASSLLAVYNEQFF
TRBD1	-	TRBJ1-6	TRBV9	TGTGCCAGCAGCTCAGGACAGGGTGGGTATTCACCCCTCCACTTT	CASSSGQGGYSPLHF
-	-	TRBJ1-1	TRBV6-5	TGTGCCAGCAGTTACTTTTCGACGGGAAACACTGAAGCTTTCTTT	CASSYFSTGNTEAFF
TRBD1	-	TRBJ2-5	TRBV11-3	TGTGCCAGCAGCGACGCATCCGGGACAGGGTACCAGGAGACCCAGTACTTC	CASSDASGTGYQETQYF
-	-	TRBJ2-3	TRBV10-1	TGCGCCAGCAGTAATAGCGACCACGCGCAGTATTTT	CASSNSDHAQYF
-	-	TRBJ1-1	TRBV19	TGTGCCAGTAGTATCCAGGGAACTGAAGCTTTCTTT	CASSIQGTEAFF
-	-	TRBJ1-2	TRBV30	TGTGCCTGGAGTTCAGCCGGGGACTATGGCTACACCTTC	CAWSSAGDYGYTF
TRBD1	-	TRBJ2-7	TRBV9	TGTGCCAGCAGCTACGGGACAGGGGCGTTATACGAGCAGTACTTC	CASSYGTGALYEQYF
TRBD1	-	TRBJ1-4	TRBV7-9	TGTGCCAGCAGCTTAGGACAGGGGAATGAAAAACTGTTTTTT	CASSLGQGNEKLFF
-	-	TRBJ1-2	TRBV19	TGTGCCAGTGTAGGGGGGGACTATGGCTACACCTTC	CASVGGDYGYTF
TRBD2	-	TRBJ2-7	TRBV28	TGTGCCAGCAGTTTATGGTCCCTAGCGGGCCCCTACGAGCAGTACTTC	CASSLWSLAGPYEQYF
-	-	TRBJ2-7	TRBV6-5	TGTGCCAGCAGTTACCGCGGACAGAACTCCTACGAGCAGTACTTC	CASSYRGQNSYEQYF
TRBD2	-	TRBJ2-3	TRBV5-4	TGTGCCAGCAGCCTAAGACTAGCGGGGGGACTGCCAGATACGCAGTATTTT	CASSLRLAGGLPDTQYF
-	-	TRBJ2-7	TRBV29-1	TGCAGCGTTTCCAGGGGATTCGACGAGCAGTACTTC	CSVSRGFDEQYF
TRBD1	-	TRBJ2-1	TRBV28	TGTGCCAGCAGCCCCACAGGGGGTGACTACAATGAGCAGTTCTTC	CASSPTGGDYNEQFF
-	-	TRBJ1-1	TRBV19	TGTGCCAGTAGTAATGCCGGGGTGACCGTTGAAGCTTTCTTT	CASSNAGVTVEAFF
-	few	TRBJ2-7	TRBV6-6	TGTGCCAGCAGCCTAGAAGGCCGACAGTACTTC	CASSLEGRQYF
TRBD2	few	TRBJ2-7	TRBV27	TGTGCCAGCAGTTCCCCCGCGGGTGCGGGAGGCTACGAGCAGTACTTC	CASSSPAGAGGYEQYF
-	-	TRBJ2-7	TRBV27	TGTGCCAGCAGTTCCCGGGACTCCTACGAGCAGTACTTC	CASSSRDSYEQYF
-	-	TRBJ1-2	TRBV7-2	TGTGCCAGCAGCCCGGACTCATGGTGGCTCTATGGCTACACCTTC	CASSPDSWWLYGYTF
-	-	TRBJ2-3	TRBV10-3	TGTGCCAGTTCCCAGGGGATTAGCACAGATACGCAGTATTTT	CASSQGISTDTQYF
TRBD1	-	TRBJ1-2	TRBV5-4	TGTGCCAGCAGCTTGGGACAGGGTAGAAATGGCTACACCTTC	CASSLGQGRNGYTF
-	-	TRBJ2-6	TRBV13	TGTGCCAGCAGCTTAGGTGGACAGAGAACTGGGGCCAACGTCCTGACTTTC	CASSLGGQRTGANVLTF
-	-	TRBJ1-5	TRBV7-2	TGTGCCAGCAGCTCCGACAGGTACAATCAGCCCCAGCATTTT	CASSSDRYNQPQHF
-	-	TRBJ2-7	TRBV5-4	TGTGCCAGCAGCTTGGAGACAGCTCGCGAGCAGTACTTC	CASSLETAREQYF
TRBD1	-	TRBJ1-1	TRBV19	TGTGCCAGTAATCCGGGACAGGGGTTGGCGAACACTGAAGCTTTCTTT	CASNPGQGLANTEAFF
-	-	TRBJ1-5	TRBV9	TGTGCCAGCAGCGTAGGTCAGGGGTACGATCAGCCCCAGCATTTT	CASSVGQGYDQPQHF
TRBD2	-	TRBJ2-1	TRBV11-1	TGTGCCAGCAGGCGGGGGGTGAGCTCCTACAATGAGCAGTTCTTC	CASRRGVSSYNEQFF
TRBD1	-	TRBJ2-1	TRBV30	TGTGCCTGGAGTGACGGGACAGGGGGCTACAATGAGCAGTTCTTC	CAWSDGTGGYNEQFF
-	-	TRBJ1-3	TRBV7-2	TGTGCCAGCAGCTTCGCCGGGATCAGCGGGGGAAACACCATATATTTT	CASSFAGISGGNTIYF
TRBD2	-	TRBJ2-5	TRBV28	TGTGCCAGCCAATACCCCGCCGGGACTAGCGAAAAGACCCAGTACTTC	CASQYPAGTSEKTQYF
TRBD1	-	TRBJ2-7	TRBV4-1	TGCGCCAGCGGAACACCGGGACAGTCCTACGAGCAGTACTTC	CASGTPGQSYEQYF
TRBD1	-	TRBJ1-2	TRBV7-6	TGTGCCAGCAGCTTACTGGGACAGGGGTTCGCTGGCTACACCTTC	CASSLLGQGFAGYTF
-	few	TRBJ2-7	TRBV5-1	TGCGCCAGCAGCTTGGTCGGGGGGCCTGGGGAGCAGTACTTC	CASSLVGGPGEQYF
-	-	TRBJ2-2	TRBV27	TGTGCCAGCAGTTCCTTTCCCGGGGAGCTGTTTTTT	CASSSFPGELFF
-	few	TRBJ2-3	TRBV18	TGTGCCAGCTCACCACCTCTGGGGCTTGATACGCAGTATTTT	CASSPPLGLDTQYF
-	-	TRBJ1-1	TRBV18	TGTGCCAGCTCACCGTTGAGGGCCGGTGTCCAGGAAGCTTTCTTT	CASSPLRAGVQEAFF
-	-	TRBJ2-3	TRBV7-2	TGTGCCAGTAGTCCGGGACTAGATACGCAGTATTTT	CASSPGLDTQYF
-	few	TRBJ1-5	TRBV5-5	TGTGCCAGCAGCCCGGACACACAGCCCCAGCATTTT	CASSPDTQPQHF
TRBD2	-	TRBJ2-5	TRBV6-5	TGTGCCAGCAGTTACAGAGCGGGAGTCAAGGAGACCCAGTACTTC	CASSYRAGVKETQYF